This TCR beta chain is drawn from a study of blood T cell repertoires in COVID-19. With V trimmed by 4 bases and J by 4 bases, 17 bases remained unmatched. This CDR3 is 19 amino acids long. Per germline, CDR1 LGHNA and CDR2 YNFKEQ. This table comes from immunoSEQ multiplex PCR, and its TCRdb copy is limited to in-frame clones, with some not included. Among 110,000 to 150,000 clones listed, over 80% were seen once. The sequence came from a woman aged 80 or over with acute or convalescent COVID-19. Sequencing was done on a sample of peripheral blood. The genes are TRBV4-2 and TRBJ1-3; 9 bases line up with TRBD1. The CDR3: CASSLKLPRDRVLGNTIYF. DNA of the CDR3: TGTGCCAGCAGCCTGAAACTCCCCCGGGACAGGGTATTAGGAAACACCATATATTTT.